These 10 T cell receptor beta chains originate from one sample sequenced in a study of memory CD4+ T cells and cytomegalovirus serostatus. Assay: immunoSEQ multiplex PCR; the TCRdb copy retains only in-frame clones and omits some. The table shows 60,000 to 70,000 clones, with roughly 80% occurring only once. The sort gate was single viable CD3+CD4+CD8-CD45RO+ cells for memory CD4+ T cells. Sequencing was performed on memory CD4+ T cells from blood. The receptors were gathered from an adult in good health and CMV-seronegative. Some clones in this sample may be carry-over from other donors' samples.

V usage is TRBV7-9 and J usage is TRBJ2-3; no clear D. The CDR3 is 12 amino acids. CDR1 SEHNR and CDR2 FQNEAQ come from the germline V gene (reference sequence). Trimming cost V 2 bases and J 7 bases, with 7 bases left between them. CDR3 bases: TGTGCCAGCAGCTTATCGGATAATACGCAGTATTTT. As protein: CASSLSDNTQYF.

The chain couples TRBV19 to TRBJ2-1; D perhaps matches TRBD1 (6 bases). The germline V gene encodes CDR1 LNHDA and CDR2 SQIVND (reference sequence). V dropped 4 bases and J dropped 5 bases, with 18 bases sitting between them. The CDR3 sequence is 16 residues long. CDR3 DNA sequence: TGTGCCAGTAGTACAGGGGCCGTCGATCATAACAATGAGCAGTTCTTC. This gives the protein CASSTGAVDHNNEQFF.

This clone was observed once. A junction end diverges from the germline sequence, so it may reflect a read error. This chain joins TRBV7-8 and TRBJ2-3; maybe TRBD2 (6 bases). From germline, CDR1 is SGHVS and CDR2 FQNEAQ. The CDR3 has 18 residues. The CDR3, as DNA: TGTGCCAGCAGCTTTGGAGGGTATCGGGCGTCTAGCACAGATACACAGTATTTT. This sequence encodes CASSFGGYRASSTDTQYF.

J is TRBJ1-1 and V is TRBV4-3; possibly TRBD1 for D (5 bases). Per the germline V gene, CDR1 is LGHNA and CDR2 is YSLEER. Trimming removed 4 bases at V and 6 bases at J, with 18 bases between. CDR3 size: 15 residues. CDR3 in DNA: TGCGCCAGCAGCCGAGGGACCAGTGTGGAGTCTGAAGCTTTCTTT. It codes for CASSRGTSVESEAFF.

The rearrangement links TRBV5-1 to TRBJ2-2, with D possibly matching TRBD1 (6 bases). Germline lookup yields CDR1 SGHRS and CDR2 YFSETQ. The CDR3 loop spans 14 amino acids. V was trimmed by 2 bases and J by 5 bases, leaving 10 bases between them. The chain's CDR3 is CASSFWTATGELFF. For the CDR3, the DNA is TGCGCCAGCAGCTTTTGGACAGCTACCGGGGAGCTGTTTTTT.

The gene calls are TRBV5-4 and TRBJ2-1; TRBD2 is a possible D gene (5 bases). Germline CDR1 and CDR2: SGHNT and YYREEE (reference sequence). Trimming removed 0 bases from V and 0 bases from J, with 16 bases in between. This CDR3 has 18 residues. CDR3: CASSLAWGADYSYNEQFF. DNA for the CDR3: TGTGCCAGCAGCTTGGCCTGGGGAGCAGACTACTCCTACAATGAGCAGTTCTTC.

V usage is TRBV6-1 and J usage is TRBJ1-5, with TRBD1 as a possible D gene (5 bases). Per germline, CDR1 MNHNS and CDR2 SASEGT. The CDR3 is 14 residues long. Deletions cut 4 bases from V and 6 bases from J, with 13 bases between. The CDR3 protein is CASSGSGSGQPQHF. The CDR3 DNA reads TGTGCCAGCAGTGGTTCAGGGTCGGGTCAGCCCCAGCATTTT.

This clone was seen a handful of times. The chain is built from TRBV6-1 and TRBJ1-1; 8 nucleotides align to TRBD1. After removal of 7 bases from V and 2 bases from J, the junction contained 6 bases not matched to a gene. This CDR3 comprises 14 residues. Germline loops: CDR1 MNHNS, CDR2 SASEGT. The CDR3 DNA follows: TGTGCCAGCACCCGGACAGGGTCAAACACTGAAGCTTTCTTT. Encoded protein: CASTRTGSNTEAFF.

The table lists this clone with a few counts. The chain carries TRBV6-1 and TRBJ2-5; D unclear. Germline loops: CDR1 MNHNS, CDR2 SASEGT. Between the trimmed V and J ends, which lost 6 bases and 0 bases, there was a span of 14 bases. The CDR3 covers 15 residues. The CDR3 loop is CASSAKLGNQETQYF. CDR3 sequence (DNA): TGTGCCAGCAGCGCCAAGCTCGGAAACCAAGAGACCCAGTACTTC.

The chain joins TRBV7-2 to TRBJ2-7; D is unresolved. Germline V gives CDR1 SGHTA, CDR2 FQGNSA. This CDR3 region has 13 residues. V lost 2 bases and J 6 bases, leaving 11 bases between the germline ends. This chain's CDR3 is CASSLFEVTEQYF. The CDR3 region has the DNA TGTGCCAGCAGCTTATTTGAGGTAACCGAGCAGTACTTC.